These T cell receptor beta chains were read from a single sample in a study of shared clonotypes between healthy human individuals. The protocol was immunoSEQ multiplex PCR, while the TCRdb copy is restricted to in-frame clones and leaves out a portion. The sample carries around 2.5 million clones, approximately 94% recorded once. The sample taken for sequencing was naive CD4+ T cells from PBMCs. These receptors were collected from a man between 18 and 29 years old in good health. Some clones in this sample may be carry-over from other donors' samples. Both conserved end residues are part of each CDR3. The D gene is left open where the match is weak. Size values are once, few and many counts, or a class for expanded clones, and some rows have none.

14 | TRBJ2-1 | TRBV28 | TRBD1 | - | CASGPETGDNEQFF | TGTGCCAGCGGGCCCGAGACAGGGGACAATGAGCAGTTCTTC
12 | TRBJ2-1 | TRBV28 | - | few | CASSLYRNEQFF | TGTGCCAGCAGTTTATACCGCAATGAGCAGTTCTTC
14 | TRBJ2-1 | TRBV6-1 | - | - | CASSLGPSYNEQFF | TGTGCCAGCAGTCTCGGGCCCTCCTACAATGAGCAGTTCTTC
15 | TRBJ1-4 | TRBV27 | - | - | CASRNRRSTNEKLFF | TGTGCCAGCAGAAACCGACGGTCAACTAATGAAAAACTGTTTTTT
16 | TRBJ2-1 | TRBV9 | TRBD2 | - | CASSVFSGTSYNEQFF | TGTGCCAGCAGCGTATTTAGCGGGACATCCTACAATGAGCAGTTCTTC
13 | TRBJ2-7 | TRBV30 | TRBD1 | - | CAWSVDRGLEQYF | TGTGCCTGGAGTGTTGACAGGGGGCTCGAGCAGTACTTC
16 | TRBJ2-1 | TRBV19 | TRBD2 | - | CASRTREAPTYNEQFF | TGTGCCAGTAGAACGCGGGAGGCCCCTACCTACAATGAGCAGTTCTTC
14 | TRBJ1-1 | TRBV4-1 | TRBD1 | - | CASSLSTGGTEAFF | TGCGCCAGCAGCTTAAGTACAGGGGGCACTGAAGCTTTCTTT
15 | TRBJ1-5 | TRBV4-1 | TRBD1 | - | CASSQAGGGSQPQHF | TGCGCCAGCAGCCAAGCGGGAGGGGGCAGTCAGCCCCAGCATTTT
12 | TRBJ2-7 | TRBV6-1 | - | once | CASSFGSYEQYF | TGTGCCAGCAGTTTTGGATCCTACGAGCAGTACTTC
14 | TRBJ2-7 | TRBV18 | - | - | CASSPLSRIPEQYF | TGTGCCAGCTCCCCCTTGTCCAGAATCCCCGAGCAGTACTTC
15 | TRBJ1-1 | TRBV7-9 | - | - | CASSAAGGRNTEAFF | TGTGCCAGCAGCGCGGCGGGGGGGCGTAACACTGAAGCTTTCTTT
14 | TRBJ2-1 | TRBV10-3 | TRBD2 | once | CAISALAGDNEQFF | TGTGCCATCAGTGCACTAGCGGGAGATAATGAGCAGTTCTTC
12 | TRBJ2-7 | TRBV6-1 | - | - | CASREDSLEQYF | TGTGCCAGCAGGGAGGACAGTCTTGAGCAGTACTTC
13 | TRBJ1-6 | TRBV6-5 | - | - | CASSTRATAPLHF | TGTGCCAGCAGTACCCGCGCGACAGCACCCCTCCACTTT
13 | TRBJ1-1 | TRBV7-9 | - | few | CASRILTGREAFF | TGTGCCAGCAGAATACTGACAGGAAGGGAAGCTTTCTTT
16 | TRBJ1-5 | TRBV7-2 | - | - | CASSQQGPFSNQPQHF | TGTGCCAGCAGCCAACAAGGCCCGTTTAGCAATCAGCCCCAGCATTTT
13 | TRBJ1-4 | TRBV9 | - | - | CASSVAPNEKLFF | TGTGCCAGCAGCGTAGCTCCTAATGAAAAACTGTTTTTT
14 | TRBJ1-1 | TRBV5-1 | TRBD1 | - | CASSGDRGDQEAFF | TGCGCCAGCAGCGGTGACAGGGGCGACCAAGAAGCTTTCTTT
15 | TRBJ2-1 | TRBV15 | - | - | CATSRRDGGYNEQFF | TGTGCCACCAGCAGAAGAGACGGAGGCTACAATGAGCAGTTCTTC
14 | TRBJ2-1 | TRBV9 | - | - | CASSVGRTHNEQFF | TGTGCCAGCAGCGTAGGGAGGACCCACAATGAGCAGTTCTTC
15 | TRBJ1-4 | TRBV7-6 | - | - | CASSLVGATNEKLFF | TGTGCCAGCAGCTTGGTGGGCGCAACTAATGAAAAACTGTTTTTT
14 | TRBJ1-1 | TRBV29-1 | TRBD1 | - | CSVERGLTNTEAFF | TGCAGCGTTGAGAGGGGGCTCACGAACACTGAAGCTTTCTTT
13 | TRBJ2-7 | TRBV6-6 | - | - | CASSVPQGYEQYF | TGTGCCAGCAGCGTACCACAGGGATACGAGCAGTACTTC
15 | TRBJ2-7 | TRBV4-3 | - | - | CASSQGAGENYEQYF | TGCGCCAGCAGCCAAGGGGCCGGGGAAAACTACGAGCAGTACTTC
11 | TRBJ1-2 | TRBV2 | - | - | CATRLGGGYTF | TGTGCCACTCGGTTGGGGGGTGGCTACACCTTC
15 | TRBJ2-7 | TRBV5-8 | - | - | CASSLQGRTTYEQYF | TGTGCCAGCAGCTTGCAAGGAAGAACAACCTACGAGCAGTACTTC
16 | TRBJ2-7 | TRBV5-8 | TRBD2 | - | CASSLLSSGSMYEQYF | TGTGCCAGCAGCCTCCTGTCTAGCGGGAGTATGTACGAGCAGTACTTC
16 | TRBJ2-7 | TRBV5-5 | TRBD1 | - | CASSWGQGSTPSEQYF | TGTGCCAGCAGCTGGGGACAGGGGTCGACCCCTAGCGAGCAGTACTTC
15 | TRBJ2-5 | TRBV12-5 | TRBD1 | - | CASGLGRGPLETQYF | TGTGCTAGTGGTTTGGGCAGGGGGCCTCTAGAGACCCAGTACTTC
15 | TRBJ2-2 | TRBV10-3 | - | - | CAISSDILNTGELFF | TGTGCCATCAGTTCCGACATCCTGAACACCGGGGAGCTGTTTTTT
14 | TRBJ2-3 | TRBV4-3 | - | - | CASSQVEWADTQYF | TGCGCCAGCAGCCAAGTCGAATGGGCAGATACGCAGTATTTT
17 | TRBJ2-1 | TRBV29-1 | - | - | CSVVRTSALRSYNEQFF | TGCAGCGTTGTAAGGACGAGCGCCCTCCGCTCCTACAATGAGCAGTTCTTC
14 | TRBJ2-1 | TRBV11-2 | - | - | CASSADRAYNEQFF | TGTGCCAGCAGCGCCGACAGAGCCTACAATGAGCAGTTCTTC
18 | TRBJ2-3 | TRBV19 | - | - | CASTDPRGRSGFTDTQYF | TGTGCCAGTACCGATCCGCGAGGAAGGAGCGGATTCACAGATACGCAGTATTTT
14 | TRBJ2-1 | TRBV7-2 | - | once | CASLQQPSYNEQFF | TGTGCCAGCCTTCAACAGCCCTCCTACAATGAGCAGTTCTTC
13 | TRBJ2-5 | TRBV29-1 | TRBD2 | - | CSVYLAGEETQYF | TGCAGCGTTTACCTAGCGGGAGAGGAGACCCAGTACTTC
12 | TRBJ1-1 | TRBV6-5 | TRBD1 | - | CASRQGGAEAFF | TGTGCCAGCAGGCAGGGGGGGGCTGAAGCTTTCTTT
14 | TRBJ1-2 | TRBV2 | - | - | CASRREGGSYGYTF | TGTGCCAGCAGGAGAGAAGGGGGATCGTATGGCTACACCTTC
14 | TRBJ1-2 | TRBV9 | TRBD1 | - | CASSGPGQGHGYTF | TGTGCCAGCAGCGGCCCGGGACAGGGCCATGGCTACACCTTC
18 | TRBJ1-5 | TRBV2 | TRBD1 | - | CASSEALGQGMSNQPQHF | TGTGCCAGCAGTGAAGCCCTTGGACAGGGGATGTCAAATCAGCCCCAGCATTTT
14 | TRBJ2-1 | TRBV18 | TRBD2 | - | CASFAGGRVNEQFF | TGTGCCAGCTTTGCCGGCGGGAGGGTGAATGAGCAGTTCTTC
15 | TRBJ2-3 | TRBV4-3 | TRBD1 | - | CASSQEDRGLGTQYF | TGCGCCAGCAGCCAAGAGGACAGGGGGCTTGGTACGCAGTATTTT
15 | TRBJ1-1 | TRBV27 | - | - | CASSLWGRAVTEAFF | TGTGCCAGCAGTTTATGGGGCAGGGCGGTCACTGAAGCTTTCTTT
18 | TRBJ2-1 | TRBV27 | TRBD1 | - | CASSRTDLGTGKRNEQFF | TGTGCCAGCAGTCGCACCGACCTCGGGACAGGGAAGAGGAATGAGCAGTTCTTC
13 | TRBJ2-5 | TRBV6-1 | - | - | CASSEARDGTQYF | TGTGCCAGCAGTGAAGCCAGGGATGGGACCCAGTACTTC